The 26 T cell receptor beta chains given below trace back to one sample, sequenced in a study of Graves' ophthalmopathy and Graves' hyperthyroidism (dated by TCRdb to 2016 to 2019). The run used an Illumina HiSeq 2000. For repertoire sequencing, the TCR beta CDR3 regions were amplified from RNA transcripts. A first-round RT-PCR used HTBI primers with the Qiagen OneStep RT-PCR kit, followed by a second-round multiplex PCR, size selection and purification. The public sequencing data were trimmed at Q25 with fastp and processed into clonotypes with MiXCR by TCRdb, which kept only in-frame beta chains. Each entry is one CDR3 protein sequence, shown with its most common DNA and genes. The sample has around 670,000 distinct CDR3 sequences on record, about 44% of them singletons. The ten largest clones capture approximately 46% of the sample. The sequenced sample was peripheral blood. These receptor sequences come from an adult man with Graves' ophthalmopathy.

The rearrangement uses TRBV20-1 and TRBJ2-5, with D unclear. V lost 3 bases, J lost 4 bases, and 9 bases lay in between. Germline CDR1 is DFQATT and CDR2 is SNEGSKA (reference sequence). The CDR3 consists of 12 residues. DNA for the CDR3: TGCAGTGCTAGTCTATTCGGAGAGACCCAGTACTTC. It yields the protein CSASLFGETQYF.

This rearrangement joins TRBV5-5 to TRBJ1-1; D may be TRBD1 (5 bases). Germline CDR1 SGHKS, CDR2 YYEKEE (reference sequence). The CDR3 sequence is 14 residues long. The germline V and J ends were trimmed by 2 bases and 1 base, with 9 bases remaining between them. CDR3 nucleotide sequence: TGTGCCAGCAGCTTAAAGGACAAGAACACTGAAGCTTTCTTT. This translates into CASSLKDKNTEAFF.

V usage is TRBV25-1 and J usage is TRBJ2-7; 7 bases are a match to TRBD1. J lost 0 bases, V lost 6 bases, and 11 bases had no gene match. Germline CDR1 and CDR2: MGHDK and SYGVNS. The CDR3 contains 16 residues. CDR3 residues: CASSLEQQGFSYEQYF. CDR3 DNA sequence: TGTGCCAGCAGCTTGGAGCAACAGGGGTTCTCCTACGAGCAGTACTTC.

This rearrangement joins TRBV19 to TRBJ1-2, with a weak D call TRBD1 (6 bases). Germline CDR1 and CDR2: LNHDA and SQIVND (reference sequence). CDR3 length: 14 residues. Trimming pared 9 bases from V and 6 bases from J, leaving 20 bases between. The CDR3 DNA sequence: TGTGCCAGCAGTTACGTAACAGGGAGCGATGGCTACACCTTC. It codes for CASSYVTGSDGYTF.

This clonotype came up a few times. The CDR3 bases are TGTGCCAGTAGTATTAGCGGGAGCTCCTACGAGCAGTACTTC. Translated, it gives CASSISGSSYEQYF. V and J are TRBV19 and TRBJ2-7, with 9 bases fitting TRBD2. Germline V gene sequence: CDR1 LNHDA, CDR2 SQIVND (reference sequence). V lost 3 bases and J lost 0; bases outside the gene matches: 0. This CDR3 contains 14 residues.

The rearrangement joins TRBV11-1 to TRBJ2-3, with 11 bases matching TRBD2. J lost 3 bases, V lost 5 bases, and 7 bases had no gene match. The CDR3 is made up of 16 amino acids. Germline CDR1 reads SGHAT; CDR2 reads FQDESV (reference sequence). The CDR3 bases are TGTGCCAGCAGCCGCAGTGGACTAGCGGGTACAGATACGCAGTATTTT. Amino acid sequence: CASSRSGLAGTDTQYF. The full variable domain, with the rest looked up from reference TRBV11-1 and TRBJ2-3, is EAEVAQSPRYKITEKSQAVAFWCDPISGHATLYWYRQILGQGPELLVQFQDESVVDDSQLPKDRFSAERLKGVDSTLKIQPAELGDSAMYLCASSRSGLAGTDTQYFGPGTRLTVL.

The chain is built from TRBV20-1 and TRBJ2-5; D is possibly TRBD2 (5 bases). The V end lost 1 base, the J end lost 5 bases, and 11 bases lay between the germline ends. The CDR3 is 13 residues long. Germline assignment: CDR1 DFQATT and CDR2 SNEGSKA (reference sequence). In DNA form, the CDR3 reads TGCAGTGCTAGAGGAGGGAGCAGGGAGACCCAGTACTTC. As protein: CSARGGSRETQYF.

This clonotype has just a few counts. The V gene is TRBV6-2 or TRBV6-3, the J gene TRBJ1-5; a weak D match, TRBD1 (5 bases). Trimming pared 2 bases from V and 2 bases from J, leaving 13 bases between. The CDR3 covers 16 residues. The V gene's germline CDR1 is MNHEY and CDR2 SVGEGT. The DNA for the CDR3 is TGTGCCAGCAGTTACGGGACCGCGCAGGGCAATCAGCCCCAGCATTTT. It specifies CASSYGTAQGNQPQHF.

This clonotype has at least ten counts. The chain links TRBV20-1 to TRBJ1-5; 9 bases are shared with TRBD1. The trim removed 3 bases at V and 6 bases at J, leaving 9 bases unmatched. The CDR3 totals 15 residues. Germline-derived CDR1 and CDR2 are DFQATT and SNEGSKA (reference sequence). The CDR3 sequence is CSASRGQGHGQPQHF. The CDR3 DNA sequence: TGCAGTGCTAGTCGGGGACAGGGTCACGGTCAGCCCCAGCATTTT.

The chain recombines TRBV5-1 with TRBJ2-5; unclear D gene. Looked up from germline, CDR1 is SGHRS and CDR2 is YFSETQ. The CDR3 sequence is 13 residues long. The germline V and J ends were trimmed by 2 bases and 2 bases, with 7 bases remaining between them. The chain's CDR3 is CASSLYFQETQYF. CDR3 nucleotides: TGCGCCAGCAGCTTATACTTTCAAGAGACCCAGTACTTC.

V is TRBV3-1 and J is TRBJ1-3; maybe TRBD1 (5 bases). Trimming stripped 5 bases from V and 8 bases from J, with 10 bases between. Germline V gene sequence: CDR1 LGHDT, CDR2 YNNKEL (reference sequence). This CDR3 comprises 12 residues. The CDR3 DNA is TGTGCCAGCAGCTCAGGGTTGGACACCATATATTTT. Amino acid sequence: CASSSGLDTIYF.

This clonotype was observed a handful of times. The chain is built from TRBV20-1 and TRBJ2-7; TRBD1 agrees at 7 bases. J was trimmed by 0 bases and V by 8 bases; bases with no gene match: 4. The V gene's germline CDR1 is DFQATT and CDR2 SNEGSKA (reference sequence). This CDR3 has 12 residues. CDR3 DNA sequence: TGCAGTCACAGGGGAAGCTCCTACGAGCAGTACTTC. Translating gives CSHRGSSYEQYF.

The chain links TRBV25-1 to TRBJ2-2; D is ambiguous. Trimming pared 4 bases from V and 2 bases from J, leaving 11 bases between. Looked up from germline, CDR1 is MGHDK and CDR2 is SYGVNS. CDR3 size: 15 residues. This CDR3 is CASSGPSVNTGELFF. Written as DNA, the CDR3 is TGTGCCAGCAGTGGCCCCTCAGTAAACACCGGGGAGCTGTTTTTT.

This chain uses TRBV12-3 or TRBV12-4 with TRBJ1-4; a weak D match, TRBD1 (5 bases). The V and J ends lost 7 bases and 4 bases respectively, with 13 bases between them. This CDR3 contains 14 residues. The CDR3 region is CASNSGRDNEKLFF. CDR3 bases: TGTGCCAGCAATTCGGGACGGGATAATGAAAAACTGTTTTTT.

This clonotype has only a few counts. The rearrangement joins TRBV24-1 to TRBJ1-5; perhaps TRBD1 as D (6 bases). This CDR3 spans 14 amino acids. Germline assignment: CDR1 KGHDR and CDR2 SFDVKD. V dropped 5 bases and J dropped 6 bases, with 13 bases sitting between them. The CDR3 nucleotides read TGTGCCACCAGTGCCCCAGGGGAGACTCAGCCCCAGCATTTT. Protein sequence: CATSAPGETQPQHF.

The chain recombines TRBV6-5 with TRBJ1-5; no firm D call. In germline, CDR1 is MNHEY, CDR2 SVGAGI. CDR3 length: 12 residues. With 8 bases removed from V and 7 bases from J, the gap between germline ends came to 12 bases. The CDR3: CASASADQPQHF. The DNA for the CDR3 is TGTGCCAGCGCCTCTGCCGACCAGCCCCAGCATTTT.

The J gene is TRBJ1-2, the V gene TRBV19; D possibly corresponds to TRBD1 (5 bases). The CDR3 covers 16 residues. Germline CDR1 LNHDA, CDR2 SQIVND (reference sequence). Trimming took off 9 bases at V and 2 bases at J, with 22 bases between the two ends. The CDR3 DNA reads as TGTGCCAGCAGCCGGGGGGATTCCCCCGCGAACTATGGCTACACCTTC. It specifies CASSRGDSPANYGYTF.

The chain uses TRBV11-2 and TRBJ1-2, with D perhaps TRBD1 (5 bases). Between the trimmed V and J ends, which lost 2 bases and 0 bases, there was a span of 16 bases. The CDR3 consists of 17 residues. Looked up from germline, CDR1 is SGHAT and CDR2 is FQNNGV. For the CDR3, the DNA is TGTGCCAGCAGCTTATCTGGGGCAGACCTCCCTAACTATGGCTACACCTTC. Protein sequence: CASSLSGADLPNYGYTF.

This clonotype was seen once. No conserved phenylalanine or tryptophan ends this CDR3, so it is likely a read error. V gene TRBV29-1 combines with J gene TRBJ1-4; D perhaps matches TRBD1 (6 bases). This CDR3 spans 14 amino acids. Germline V gives CDR1 SQVTM, CDR2 ANQGSEA. V lost 6 bases to trimming and J lost 7 bases, with 18 bases between them. The DNA of the CDR3 is TGCAGCGTCGAGGGGGGAAGGCGGGGTGAAAAACTGTTTTAT. As protein: CSVEGGRRGEKLFY.

The chain combines TRBV6-4 with TRBJ1-3; a weak D match, TRBD1 (6 bases). The CDR3 loop spans 17 amino acids. The germline CDR1 and CDR2 sequences are MRHNA and SNTAGT. Trimming removed 5 bases at V and 4 bases at J, with 21 bases between. CDR3 DNA: TGTGCCAGCAGTTTTGTATCCTGGGGGCGCGAAGGAAACACCATATATTTT. This gives the protein CASSFVSWGREGNTIYF.

This clonotype was observed at least ten times. The J gene is TRBJ1-1, the V gene TRBV15, with unresolved D. The CDR3 length is 14 residues. Germline V CDR1 and CDR2: LNHNV, YYDKDF (reference sequence). V lost 0 bases to trimming and J lost 5 bases, with 10 bases between them. In DNA form, the CDR3 reads TGTGCCACCAGCAGAGATGGTTACTCTACTGAAGCTTTCTTT. Its protein is CATSRDGYSTEAFF.

The V call is TRBV7-9, the J call TRBJ2-5, with D possibly matching TRBD1 (7 bases). Germline V CDR1 and CDR2: SEHNR, FQNEAQ (reference sequence). The CDR3 is 16 residues long. Trimming pared 3 bases from V and 6 bases from J, leaving 20 bases between. CDR3 nucleotides: TGTGCCAGCAGCTTGGGTGAGGGCGCAGGGGGGAAGACCCAGTACTTC. This translates into CASSLGEGAGGKTQYF.

In this sample, this clonotype turned up many times. The chain recombines TRBV20-1 with TRBJ2-7; D unclear. CDR3 length: 13 residues. Trimming cost V 0 bases and J 3 bases, with 9 bases left between them. Germline-derived CDR1 and CDR2 are DFQATT and SNEGSKA (reference sequence). The CDR3 sequence is CSARELSGYEQYF. DNA for the CDR3: TGCAGTGCTAGAGAGCTGAGTGGCTACGAGCAGTACTTC.

This clonotype appeared once. This chain's CDR3 is CASTTTGGKNTEAFF. CDR3 in DNA: TGTGCCAGCACCACCACGGGAGGAAAGAACACTGAAGCTTTCTTT. The chain couples TRBV25-1 to TRBJ1-1; D uncertain. Germline V gene lookup returns CDR1 MGHDK and CDR2 SYGVNS. Trimming took off 7 bases at V and 1 base at J, with 16 bases between the two ends. The length of the CDR3 is 15 residues.

V usage is TRBV11-2 and J usage is TRBJ1-1; 9 bases map to TRBD1. The CDR3 has 15 amino acids. J was trimmed by 4 bases and V by 6 bases; bases with no gene match: 9. Germline CDR1 SGHAT, CDR2 FQNNGV. This CDR3 reads CASSYSGQGLTEAFF. The CDR3 DNA reads as TGTGCCAGCAGTTACTCGGGACAGGGACTCACTGAAGCTTTCTTT.

Note on this clonotype: With a much larger clone just one base away, this may be a read error. The chain uses TRBV7-9 and TRBJ1-4; no clear D gene. The CDR3 extends over 16 amino acids. The V end was cut by 8 bases, the J end by 3 bases, with 19 bases between. CDR1 and CDR2 from the germline V gene are SEHNR and FQNEAQ (reference sequence). CDR3 protein: CASGHALQQANEKLFF. Here the CDR3 DNA reads TGTGCCAGCGGCCATGCCCTTCAACAAGCTAATGAAAAACTGTTTTTT.